The clone carrying this TCR beta chain was observed at least ten times. Its antigen is not identified. The data derive from a study of T-cell reconstitution after alpha-beta-depleted transplantation in children. Overall study findings and caveats: In some patients, recipient T cells and intrathymic progenitors surviving conditioning explained high day-60 diversity. It was reported that alpha-beta T cells came from several hundred expanded graft clones (about two months after transplant). T-cell counts and diversity at one year following transplant were attributed mainly to newly produced T cells.

J was trimmed by 5 bases and V by 4 bases; bases with no gene match: 5. Germline V CDR1 and CDR2: MGHRA, YSYEKL. This CDR3 spans 14 amino acids. The TCRbeta library was prepared with unique molecular identifiers. One entry per CDR3 protein, called by TCRdb with MiXCR from the PCR reads. The sample comprises approximately 490,000 distinct CDR3 sequences, approximately 10% of which are singletons, and around 2% rests with the top ten. The TCR originated in a child aged 2-15 years with inherited bone marrow failure, due to receive a stem cell transplant. This chain connects TRBV4-1 to TRBJ2-7, with 10 positions matching TRBD2. The sample in question was PBMCs, obtained before TCRalphabeta/CD19-depleted stem cell transplant. CDR3 in DNA: TGCGCCAGCAGCCTCAGCGGGAGGGGTCACGAGCAGTACTTC. This encodes CASSLSGRGHEQYF.